These 16 T cell receptor beta chains were sequenced from one sample in a study of blood T cell repertoires in COVID-19. The repertoire was sequenced with immunoSEQ multiplex PCR; TCRdb's copy has only in-frame clones and lacks some. This sample has 150,000 to 170,000 clones, with roughly 80% found just once. Sequencing input: PBMCs or T cells enriched from blood (not recorded which). These receptors were obtained from a man over 45 who had recovered from COVID-19.

This chain uses TRBV6-5 with TRBJ1-2; perhaps TRBD1 as D (6 bases). CDR3 length equals 13 residues. CDR1 is MNHEY, CDR2 SVGAGI, per germline. V dropped 6 bases and J dropped 5 bases, with 13 bases sitting between them. This chain's CDR3 is CASSRTGMYGYTF. CDR3 coding DNA: TGTGCCAGCAGCCGCACAGGGATGTATGGCTACACCTTC.

This chain joins TRBV11-2 and TRBJ1-5; D call uncertain. In germline, CDR1 is SGHAT, CDR2 FQNNGV. Trimming took 3 bases from V and 2 from J, leaving 5 bases between them. The CDR3 is made up of 13 amino acids. The DNA of the CDR3 is TGTGCCAGCAGCTTTGCAGGCAATCAGCCCCAGCATTTT. It codes for CASSFAGNQPQHF.

V and J are TRBV30 and TRBJ1-3, with D maybe TRBD1 (6 bases). This CDR3 has 13 amino acids. Germline V gene sequence: CDR1 GTSNPN, CDR2 SVGIG (reference sequence). V was trimmed by 2 bases and J by 4 bases, leaving 9 bases between them. The CDR3 loop reads CAWSHGTGNTIYF. The CDR3 bases are TGTGCCTGGAGTCACGGGACAGGAAACACCATATATTTT.

This clone was picked up a small number of times. V gene TRBV24-1 combines with J gene TRBJ1-2; the match to TRBD1 covers 8 bases. Germline CDR1 reads KGHDR; CDR2 reads SFDVKD. The length of the CDR3 is 17 residues. Unmatched junction bases numbered 11, after V lost 3 bases and J lost 3 bases. The CDR3 sequence is CATSDPDLQGVDYGYTF. CDR3 coding DNA: TGTGCCACCAGTGATCCCGACTTACAGGGGGTGGACTATGGCTACACCTTC.

This rearrangement joins TRBV6-5 to TRBJ1-2; tentative D call: TRBD1 (5 bases). V shed 5 bases and J shed 0 bases, with 10 bases lying between them. The CDR3 runs 14 residues. Germline V gene sequence: CDR1 MNHEY, CDR2 SVGAGI. In DNA, the CDR3 is TGTGCCAGCAGTCTGACAGTGACTAACTATGGCTACACCTTC. Encoded protein: CASSLTVTNYGYTF.

V and J are TRBV19 and TRBJ1-2, with unresolved D. V shed 10 bases and J shed 7 bases, with 19 bases lying between them. The CDR3 covers 13 residues. Per germline, CDR1 LNHDA and CDR2 SQIVND (reference sequence). The CDR3 DNA reads TGTGCCACGAGTAGCCTGTCGGGTGGTGGCTACACCTTC. Its protein is CATSSLSGGGYTF.

The chain recombines TRBV30 with TRBJ2-7; 7 bases map to TRBD2. The CDR3 consists of 14 residues. V shed 1 base and J 0 bases; nucleotides not matched to a gene: 3. Germline loops: CDR1 GTSNPN, CDR2 SVGIG (reference sequence). The CDR3 spells CAWSGGGTSYEQYF. CDR3 in DNA: TGTGCCTGGAGTGGCGGGGGTACCTCCTACGAGCAGTACTTC.

J is TRBJ1-1 and V is TRBV5-1; 8 bases map to TRBD1. Germline CDR1 is SGHRS and CDR2 is YFSETQ. This CDR3 is 16 amino acids long. The trim removed 3 bases at V and 1 base at J, leaving 8 bases unmatched. The CDR3 DNA sequence: TGCGCCAGCAGCTGGGACAGGCGAAGGTCGAACACTGAAGCTTTCTTT. Amino acids: CASSWDRRRSNTEAFF.

The genes are TRBV3-1 (or the pseudogene TRBV3-2) and TRBJ1-2, with TRBD1 identical over 8 bases. V shed 0 bases, J shed 4 bases, and the junction held 10 bases outside the gene matches. This CDR3 has 17 amino acids. Germline V gene sequence: CDR1 LGHDT, CDR2 YNNKEL (reference sequence). The CDR3: CASSQDRGRGQRYGYTF. The CDR3 DNA reads as TGTGCCAGCAGCCAAGATCGGGGCAGGGGGCAGCGCTATGGCTACACCTTC.

The chain has TRBV19 and TRBJ1-5; D possibly corresponds to TRBD1 (5 bases). The V end lost 8 bases, the J end lost 1 base, and 9 bases lay between the germline ends. The CDR3 extends over 13 amino acids. Germline-derived CDR1 and CDR2 are LNHDA and SQIVND (reference sequence). The CDR3 protein is CASGAGSNQPQHF. CDR3 bases: TGTGCCAGTGGGGCCGGGAGCAATCAGCCCCAGCATTTT.

The chain employs TRBV27 and TRBJ1-6; the D is unclear. The CDR3 extends over 15 amino acids. V was clipped by 9 bases and J by 10 bases, with 22 bases between them. CDR1 and CDR2 (germline): MNHEY, SMNVEV (reference sequence). CDR3 in amino acids: CASTGGRTMGSPLHF. For the CDR3, the DNA is TGTGCCAGTACCGGAGGCCGAACAATGGGGTCACCCCTCCACTTT.

The V gene is TRBV6-5, the J gene TRBJ2-7; 10 bases line up with TRBD1. From germline, CDR1 is MNHEY and CDR2 SVGAGI. V shed 4 bases, J shed 4 bases, and the junction held 7 bases outside the gene matches. CDR3 length equals 15 residues. The CDR3 nucleotides read TGTGCCAGCAGTTCTACCGGGACAGGGGTATACGAGCAGTACTTC. Amino acid sequence: CASSSTGTGVYEQYF.

The rearrangement uses TRBV27 and TRBJ1-5; 7 bases fit TRBD1. This CDR3 has 15 residues. J gave up 5 bases and V 5 bases, and 9 bases lay outside the gene matches. In germline, CDR1 is MNHEY, CDR2 SMNVEV (reference sequence). CDR3 sequence (DNA): TGTGCCAGCAGTATAGGGTACAGGGGAGATCAGCCCCAGCATTTT. As protein: CASSIGYRGDQPQHF.

V usage is TRBV19 and J usage is TRBJ1-6; D gene ambiguous. V was pared by 5 bases and J by 8 bases, with 10 bases between. CDR1 LNHDA and CDR2 SQIVND come from the germline V gene (reference sequence). The CDR3 totals 13 residues. The CDR3 here is CASSLGLYSPLHF. The CDR3 DNA follows: TGTGCCAGTAGTCTAGGACTGTATTCACCCCTCCACTTT.

The chain recombines TRBV19 with TRBJ1-1, with 10 bases identical to TRBD1. The CDR3 contains 17 residues. The J segment lost 0 bases and the V segment lost 5 bases, leaving 9 bases of the junction unmatched. CDR1 LNHDA and CDR2 SQIVND come from the germline V gene (reference sequence). The CDR3: CASSPTGGVIMNTEAFF. The CDR3 DNA is TGTGCCAGTAGTCCGACAGGGGGCGTTATTATGAACACTGAAGCTTTCTTT.

The V gene is TRBV11-2, the J gene TRBJ1-1; D unclear. Germline-derived CDR1 and CDR2 are SGHAT and FQNNGV. The CDR3 loop spans 13 amino acids. Trimming left V 1 base short and J 1 base short, with 4 bases between. The CDR3 loop reads CASSLGGNTEAFF. The CDR3, as DNA: TGTGCCAGCAGCTTAGGAGGGAACACTGAAGCTTTCTTT.